The 6 T cell receptor beta chains presented below share a single source sample, sequenced in a study of vaccination effects on CD4 cells after COVID-19. These receptors' antigens are unknown. Profiled with immunoSEQ multiplex PCR; TCRdb holds only in-frame clones, not every one. Of 24,000 or so clones listed, roughly 73% are singletons. The ViraFEST assay expanded antigen-specific CD4+ T cells with viral peptide pools before sequencing. At the end of about 10 days of culture, CD4+ T cells were isolated. Negative nucleocapsid antibody tests before and after vaccination confirmed no previous SARS-CoV-2 infection. The input for sequencing was CD4+ T cells from PBMCs cultured with SARS-CoV-2 spike peptides, taken before COVID-19 vaccination. The source of these receptors is a human donor who received a COVID-19 vaccine.

This clone was seen a single time. This chain links TRBV13 with TRBJ1-5; TRBD1 might be the D (5 bases). CDR1 and CDR2 from the germline V gene are PRHDT and FYEKMQ (reference sequence). With 5 bases removed from V and 8 bases from J, the gap between germline ends came to 10 bases. The CDR3 runs 12 residues. The DNA for the CDR3 is TGTGCCAGCAGCCACGGAGGGGAGCCCCAGCATTTT. Translating it yields CASSHGGEPQHF.

The chain is built from TRBV12-5 and TRBJ2-3, with D perhaps matching TRBD2 (5 bases). The CDR3 consists of 16 residues. Trimming pared 6 bases from V and 0 bases from J, leaving 16 bases between. In germline, CDR1 is LGHNT, CDR2 FRNRAP. This chain's CDR3 is CASGPKRAHSTDTQYF. DNA for the CDR3: TGTGCTAGTGGACCGAAGAGGGCCCATAGCACAGATACGCAGTATTTT.

The gene calls are TRBV6-4 and TRBJ2-3; 9 nucleotides line up with TRBD2. The CDR3 extends over 15 amino acids. Germline-derived CDR1 and CDR2 are MRHNA and SNTAGT. The junction had 0 bases not matched to a gene; V was cut back by 0 bases and J by 2 bases. The CDR3 is CASSDSGLATDTQYF. The CDR3 DNA reads TGTGCCAGCAGTGACTCGGGACTAGCCACAGATACGCAGTATTTT.

The genes are TRBV6-4 and TRBJ2-3, with TRBD1 matching 11 bases. The junction had 3 bases not matched to a gene; V was cut back by 4 bases and J by 3 bases. The CDR3 length is 15 residues. Germline loops: CDR1 MRHNA, CDR2 SNTAGT. This CDR3 is CASSGGQGATDTQYF. CDR3 nucleotides: TGTGCCAGCAGTGGAGGACAGGGGGCTACAGATACGCAGTATTTT.

The chain couples TRBV13 to TRBJ1-1; D remains unclear. This CDR3 has 15 residues. Germline CDR1 reads PRHDT; CDR2 reads FYEKMQ (reference sequence). V lost 0 bases and J 13 bases, leaving 21 bases between the germline ends. CDR3 sequence: CASSLGLVGMKEFFF. DNA of the CDR3: TGTGCCAGCAGCTTAGGCCTGGTCGGTATGAAGGAATTTTTCTTT.

The chain links TRBV29-1 to TRBJ1-1, with TRBD1 matching over 8 bases. Germline V gives CDR1 SQVTM, CDR2 ANQGSEA. Trimming took 6 bases from V and 0 from J; bases not matched to a gene: 0. CDR3 length equals 12 residues. CDR3 amino acids: CSVGQVNTEAFF. DNA of the CDR3: TGCAGCGTGGGACAGGTGAACACTGAAGCTTTCTTT.